This entry concerns a single T cell receptor beta chain. Its antigen remains unknown. This sample is part of a study of naive and memory T cell subsets. The study, taken as a whole, reports: Naive and memory subsets had different power law exponents for TCR abundance.

The beta constant-region primer was an equimolar mix of two oligonucleotides covering TRBC1 and TRBC2. Ligated cDNA was amplified by four rounds of PCR with nested alpha and beta constant-region primers and SP2. TCRdb reprocessed the UMI-ligation and nested PCR reads with MiXCR, giving one entry per CDR3 protein. The table shows some 110,000 distinct CDR3 sequences, with roughly 36% occurring only once. The V gene's germline CDR1 is DFQATT and CDR2 SNEGSKA (reference sequence). Trimming left V 6 bases short and J 2 bases short, with 11 bases between. The CDR3 covers 13 residues. The V call is TRBV20-1, the J call TRBJ2-1; the D gene is possibly TRBD1 (6 bases). The TCR originated in a human donor in good health. Material for sequencing was central memory CD4+ T cells from blood. The CDR3 nucleotides are TGCAGTGCAGCAGGGGTGGCCTACAATGAGCAGTTCTTC. It encodes CSAAGVAYNEQFF.